This T cell receptor beta chain was found in a study of shared clonotypes between healthy human individuals. Terminally differentiated effector memory CD45RA+ cells were excluded from the naive CD8 cells, which were CD45RO-negative and positively selected for CCR7. V shed 3 bases and J shed 3 bases, with 3 bases lying between them. The CDR3 is 11 residues long. CDR1 is KGHSH and CDR2 is LQKENI in the germline V gene. Details on this clone: Other nucleotide sequences from this sample produce the same CDR3.

On sorted subsets, replicate PCRs used 200 ng DNA, or 31,000 or so T cell genomes. TCRdb keeps only in-frame clones here, not all; method: immunoSEQ multiplex PCR. This table has roughly 850,000 clones, 96% appearing once. The source material was naive CD8+ T cells sorted from blood. The genes are TRBV18 and TRBJ2-7; no firm D call. The TCR was taken from a man younger than 40 in good health. CDR3: CASSPDYEQYF. The CDR3 nucleotides are TGTGCCAGCTCACCGGACTACGAGCAGTACTTC.